This TCR beta chain was captured in a study of cytomegalovirus exposure and HLA in healthy donors. Study-level results: Earlier findings revealed that most TCR beta V segments proved productive either about 87% or about 30% of the time.

The PCR ran on 60 Vbeta and 13 Jbeta primers. TCRdb keeps only in-frame clones here, not all; method: immunoSEQ multiplex PCR. The sample includes about 120,000 clones, 63% seen only once; the top ten take about 9.1%. The CDR3 contains 13 residues. Looked up from germline, CDR1 is SGHAT and CDR2 is FQNNGV. V lost 3 bases, J lost 6 bases, and 2 bases stayed unmatched. As regards this clone: Its target is unknown.

The sample consisted of PBMCs. This TCR came from a man in his forties in good health and CMV-seropositive. The V call is TRBV11-2, the J call TRBJ1-1; 9 bases align to TRBD1. The CDR3 DNA reads TGTGCCAGCAGCTTGGACAGGGGAGCTGAAGCTTTCTTT. This sequence encodes CASSLDRGAEAFF.